The 6 T cell receptor beta chains listed next were all sequenced from one sample in a study of blood T cell repertoires in COVID-19. The data were produced by immunoSEQ multiplex PCR, yet TCRdb's version contains in-frame clones alone and is incomplete. The sample contains 140,000 to 150,000 clones, roughly 91% of which appear only once. The sequencing sample was made of peripheral blood. The receptors shown here come from a man aged 60 to 69 with active or convalescent COVID-19.

The chain couples TRBV5-6 to TRBJ2-3; possible D gene TRBD2, 7 bases. The CDR3 sequence is 15 residues long. Germline V gene sequence: CDR1 SGHDT, CDR2 YYEEEE. V dropped 4 bases and J dropped 7 bases, with 19 bases sitting between them. CDR3 sequence: CASSPYGGPVNTQYF. The CDR3 nucleotides read TGTGCCAGCAGCCCATACGGGGGGCCGGTAAATACGCAGTATTTT.

The rearrangement uses TRBV13 and TRBJ2-7; perhaps TRBD1 as D (6 bases). Trimming took off 4 bases at V and 0 bases at J, with 13 bases between the two ends. This CDR3 is 15 amino acids long. Germline V gene lookup returns CDR1 PRHDT and CDR2 FYEKMQ (reference sequence). The CDR3 reads CASSSGQKSSYEQYF. The CDR3 DNA sequence: TGTGCCAGCAGCTCCGGACAGAAGAGCTCCTACGAGCAGTACTTC.

The genes are TRBV28 and TRBJ2-7, with 8 nucleotides matching TRBD2. CDR3 size: 18 residues. Per the germline V gene, CDR1 is MDHEN and CDR2 is SYDVKM. Germline trimming cut 2 bases from V and 1 base from J; bases unmatched to any gene: 13. The DNA of the CDR3 is TGTGCCAGCAGTTTAAAGGGGTCTCGGGGGGGCTGGTCCTACGAGCAGTACTTC. Amino acids: CASSLKGSRGGWSYEQYF.

The V and J genes are TRBV3-1 (or the pseudogene TRBV3-2) and TRBJ1-1; 9 nucleotides match TRBD1. The CDR3 has 15 amino acids. Germline V gives CDR1 LGHDT, CDR2 YNNKEL (reference sequence). V dropped 3 bases and J dropped 5; count of bases not matched to a gene: 7. The CDR3 loop is CASSHATGGSTEAFF. The CDR3 DNA reads TGTGCCAGCAGCCATGCGACAGGGGGTTCGACTGAAGCTTTCTTT.

The table lists this clone with a count of one. The J gene is TRBJ1-1, the V gene TRBV7-2; D remains unclear. The CDR3 consists of 14 residues. Germline CDR1 SGHTA, CDR2 FQGNSA. V dropped 0 bases and J dropped 5 bases, with 10 bases sitting between them. The CDR3: CASSLASSRTEAFF. The CDR3 coding sequence is TGTGCCAGCAGCTTAGCCTCGAGTCGGACTGAAGCTTTCTTT.

V gene TRBV6-5 combines with J gene TRBJ1-2, with D perhaps matching TRBD1 (6 bases). This CDR3 is built from 15 residues. The V end was cut by 8 bases, the J end by 4 bases, with 20 bases between. Germline CDR1 is MNHEY and CDR2 is SVGAGI. The CDR3 sequence: CASSNTGTPIYGYTF. The CDR3 DNA reads TGTGCCAGCTCGAACACTGGGACACCCATCTATGGCTACACCTTC.